This T cell receptor beta chain came from a study of cytomegalovirus exposure and HLA in healthy donors. Study background: Findings of an earlier analysis included around 100 million unique TCR beta sequences from some 200 million T cells. For the approximately 400 genotyped donors, more than 80% fell within the Caucasian-associated ancestry cluster.

The CDR3 has 13 residues. The germline V gene encodes CDR1 SGHVS and CDR2 FNYEAQ. V lost 8 bases and J 2 bases, leaving 10 bases between the germline ends. PCR used 60 Vbeta primers and 13 Jbeta primers. Sequencing used immunoSEQ multiplex PCR; TCRdb keeps in-frame clones, though not all of them. The sample gives 100,000 to 150,000 clones, around 75% of which show up once; nearly 9.5% is in the top ten. Study results and caveats: The analysis excluded some indistinguishable V segments, including TRBV6-2 and TRBV6-3. In a later analysis, V- and J-gene trimming of beta chains associated with a DCLRE1C missense variant, replicated independently.

This clone was found once. Its specificity is unknown. The sequence came from a woman between 50 and 59 years old in good health and CMV-seropositive. The genes are TRBV7-6 and TRBJ1-5, with D tentatively TRBD1 (6 bases). The sequencing sample was made of PBMCs. CDR3 loop: CASQGLGNQPQHF. CDR3 bases: TGTGCCAGCCAGGGGTTGGGCAATCAGCCCCAGCATTTT.